One and the same sample provided the 30 T cell receptor beta chains below, sequenced in a study of Ad26.COV2.S vaccination and SARS-CoV-2 variants. Regarding treatment: roughly 19 received Ad26.COV2.S at low or high dose, single or two shots; several received placebo; per-sample allocation not given. Sample collection was performed on day 63 after the first vaccine or placebo injection. Method: immunoSEQ multiplex PCR; TCRdb's copy keeps in-frame clones and lacks some. Of around 320,000 clones listed, 85% are singletons. The input for sequencing was peripheral blood, taken in a trial of Ad26.COV2.S vaccine versus placebo. The receptors originated from a person between 18 and 59 years old who received the Ad26.COV2.S COVID-19 vaccine or a placebo.

The chain joins TRBV24-1 to TRBJ1-2; D ambiguous. V was pared by 0 bases and J by 11 bases, with 6 bases between. Germline V gives CDR1 KGHDR, CDR2 SFDVKD. The CDR3 consists of 11 residues. For the CDR3, the DNA is TGTGCCACCAGTGATTTGCGAGAGTACACCTTC. It encodes CATSDLREYTF.

This clone was counted between two and nine times. This chain uses TRBV6-5 with TRBJ1-2; weak D call: TRBD1 (6 bases). V was shortened by 6 bases and J by 4 bases, with 15 bases between the two germline ends. The germline CDR1 and CDR2 sequences are MNHEY and SVGAGI. The CDR3 loop spans 14 amino acids. The CDR3 DNA is TGTGCCAGCAGCCAAACCAGGGGATCCTATGGCTACACCTTC. It specifies CASSQTRGSYGYTF.

The V and J genes are TRBV7-8 and TRBJ1-3; no definite D call. There are 15 residues in the CDR3. Trimming took 8 bases from V and 0 from J, leaving 14 bases between them. Germline CDR1 is SGHVS and CDR2 is FQNEAQ. This chain's CDR3 is CASGTGFFSGNTIYF. The CDR3 coding sequence is TGTGCCAGCGGAACGGGCTTTTTCTCTGGAAACACCATATATTTT.

The table lists this clone with a few counts. The V gene is TRBV2, the J gene TRBJ1-3; no clear D gene. V shed 6 bases and J shed 0 bases, with 15 bases lying between them. Germline CDR1 reads SNHLY; CDR2 reads FYNNEI. The CDR3 covers 16 residues. CDR3 coding DNA: TGTGCCAGCAGCCTACATGGACTGAGCTCTGGAAACACCATATATTTT. Its translation is CASSLHGLSSGNTIYF.

Here the CDR3 reads CASSFTGNEQYF. In nucleotides, the CDR3 is TGTGCCAGCAGTTTTACAGGGAACGAGCAGTACTTC. The genes are TRBV28 and TRBJ2-7; tentative D call: TRBD1 (6 bases). CDR3 size: 12 residues. V gave up 3 bases and J gave up 5 bases, with 8 bases separating them. Looked up from germline, CDR1 is MDHEN and CDR2 is SYDVKM.

This clone was found once. The chain is built from TRBV7-3 and TRBJ2-5; 8 nucleotides line up with TRBD1. This CDR3 has 15 amino acids. In germline, CDR1 is SGHTA, CDR2 FQGTGA. Unmatched junction bases numbered 10, after V lost 6 bases and J lost 4 bases. The chain's CDR3 is CASRPTGGSSETQYF. The CDR3 DNA reads TGTGCCAGCAGGCCAACAGGGGGTTCGTCAGAGACCCAGTACTTC.

This chain links TRBV27 with TRBJ1-2; 9 bases fit TRBD1. CDR1 and CDR2 (germline): MNHEY, SMNVEV (reference sequence). V was pared by 4 bases and J by 3 bases, with 3 bases of the junction left unmatched. The CDR3 sequence is 14 residues long. The CDR3 region is CASSSTGGDYGYTF. As DNA, the CDR3 is TGTGCCAGCAGTTCTACAGGGGGCGACTATGGCTACACCTTC.

This clone was seen just once. This sequence joins TRBV18 and TRBJ2-1; D might be TRBD2 (7 bases). CDR3 length: 15 residues. Germline CDR1 and CDR2: KGHSH and LQKENI. V was cut by 3 bases and J by 5 bases, with 14 bases left in between. CDR3 loop: CASSPLGGEDNEQFF. In nucleotides, the CDR3 is TGTGCCAGCTCACCCCTAGGGGGGGAGGACAATGAGCAGTTCTTC.

The rearrangement joins TRBV28 to TRBJ1-2; 10 bases are a match to TRBD1. CDR1 and CDR2 from the germline V gene are MDHEN and SYDVKM. J was trimmed by 3 bases and V by 5 bases; bases with no gene match: 9. The length of the CDR3 is 16 residues. CDR3 amino acids: CASSHRQGAGDYGYTF. The CDR3 nucleotides read TGTGCCAGCAGTCATAGACAGGGGGCCGGCGACTATGGCTACACCTTC.

The chain is built from TRBV5-1 and TRBJ1-1; 7 nucleotides agree with TRBD1. This CDR3 is 16 amino acids long. V lost 4 bases and J lost 0; bases outside the gene matches: 9. Germline V gene data show CDR1 as SGHRS and CDR2 as YFSETQ. In DNA, the CDR3 is TGCGCCAGCAGCCCCAGGACAGGCAACATGAACACTGAAGCTTTCTTT. This codes for CASSPRTGNMNTEAFF.

This chain connects TRBV5-1 to TRBJ2-4, with a weak D call TRBD2 (6 bases). Germline V gives CDR1 SGHRS, CDR2 YFSETQ. Trimming took 0 bases from V and 9 from J, leaving 13 bases between them. This CDR3 contains 14 residues. CDR3 sequence (DNA): TGCGCCAGCAGCTTGGCGGCGGCCGGGGGCATTCAGTACTTC. Protein product: CASSLAAAGGIQYF.

This clone was seen a single time. The identical CDR3 is also encoded by other nucleotide sequences in the sample. This chain links TRBV9 with TRBJ2-1; D not certain. Trimming removed 0 bases from V and 4 bases from J, with 2 bases in between. The CDR3 runs to 12 residues. Per the germline V gene, CDR1 is SGDLS and CDR2 is YYNGEE. In DNA, the CDR3 is TGTGCCAGCAGCGTAGGGTACAATGAGCAGTTCTTC. Translated, it gives CASSVGYNEQFF. The entire variable domain, with the rest obtained from reference TRBV9 and TRBJ2-1, is as follows: DSGVTQTPKHLITATGQRVTLRCSPRSGDLSVYWYQQSLDQGLQFLIQYYNGEERAKGNILERFSAQQFPDLHSELNLSSLELGDSALYFCASSVGYNEQFFGPGTRLTVL.

The V and J genes are TRBV10-1 and TRBJ2-7; no clear D gene. CDR3 length: 12 residues. V was cut by 2 bases and J by 0 bases, with 2 bases left in between. Germline CDR1 reads WNHNN; CDR2 reads SYGVQD (reference sequence). CDR3 nucleotide sequence: TGCGCCAGCAGTGAGAACTCCTACGAGCAGTACTTC. Translated, it gives CASSENSYEQYF.

CDR3 nucleotide sequence: TGTGCCAGCAGAGCCGGGACTGCGGGGGGTACCGGCTACACCTTC. Translated: CASRAGTAGGTGYTF. The genes are TRBV2 and TRBJ1-2; D possibly corresponds to TRBD1 (5 bases). Trimming stripped 6 bases from V and 8 bases from J, with 22 bases between. This CDR3 is built from 15 residues. CDR1 is SNHLY and CDR2 is FYNNEI in the germline V gene.

V is TRBV5-4 and J is TRBJ2-3, with 10 bases that match TRBD1. CDR3 length: 15 amino acids. V gave up 4 bases and J gave up 4 bases; unmatched junction bases: 6. Germline values: CDR1 SGHNT, CDR2 YYREEE (reference sequence). This CDR3 reads CASSNTGTGADTQYF. In DNA form, the CDR3 reads TGTGCCAGCAGCAACACCGGGACAGGGGCAGATACGCAGTATTTT.

The chain couples TRBV3-1 (or the pseudogene TRBV3-2) to TRBJ2-3; a weak D match, TRBD2 (7 bases). The CDR3 totals 17 residues. Germline-derived CDR1 and CDR2 are LGHDT and YNNKEL (reference sequence). Deletions cut 1 base from V and 3 bases from J, with 17 bases between. CDR3 in DNA: TGTGCCAGCAGCCAAGTTTTCGCGGGGGCGGGTACAGATACGCAGTATTTT. Translation gives CASSQVFAGAGTDTQYF.

In this sample, this clone turned up a few times. The rearrangement joins TRBV12-5 to TRBJ2-1; perhaps TRBD1 as D (6 bases). Germline V lookup: CDR1 LGHNT, CDR2 FRNRAP. Trimming removed 0 bases at V and 5 bases at J, with 14 bases between. The CDR3 contains 16 residues. The CDR3: CASGLVTGTPNNEQFF. The CDR3 bases are TGTGCTAGTGGTTTGGTGACCGGGACACCCAACAATGAGCAGTTCTTC.

The CDR3 nucleotides read TGTGCCAGCAGCAAGGACAGGGGGTCCTACGAGCAGTACTTC. It codes for CASSKDRGSYEQYF. This chain links TRBV7-3 with TRBJ2-7, with 10 bases lining up with TRBD1. The V gene's germline CDR1 is SGHTA and CDR2 FQGTGA. The CDR3 is 14 residues long. Unmatched junction bases numbered 2, after V lost 5 bases and J lost 1 base.

This clone has only one observation. V and J are TRBV9 and TRBJ2-5; D possibly corresponds to TRBD1 (6 bases). The V gene lost 2 bases and the J gene lost 3 bases, with 8 bases spanning the gap. The CDR3 has 13 amino acids. Germline CDR1 is SGDLS and CDR2 is YYNGEE. CDR3 in amino acids: CASSVRGKETQYF. In DNA form, the CDR3 reads TGTGCCAGCAGCGTCAGGGGTAAAGAGACCCAGTACTTC.

This chain links TRBV6-5 with TRBJ1-1, with 7 bases matching TRBD1. Germline assignment: CDR1 MNHEY and CDR2 SVGAGI. Trimming cost V 6 bases and J 3 bases; bases outside gene matches: 10. The CDR3 runs 15 residues. CDR3 loop: CASSQGQQRDTEAFF. CDR3 sequence (DNA): TGTGCCAGCAGCCAGGGACAGCAGAGGGACACTGAAGCTTTCTTT.

The V and J genes are TRBV24-1 and TRBJ2-2; D is unresolved. Germline V gives CDR1 KGHDR, CDR2 SFDVKD. Trimming cost V 0 bases and J 3 bases, with 4 bases left between them. CDR3 length: 14 residues. DNA for the CDR3: TGTGCCACCAGTGATTTGTCAGACACCGGGGAGCTGTTTTTT. Its translation: CATSDLSDTGELFF.

V is TRBV7-3 and J is TRBJ1-1, with 8 nucleotides matching TRBD1. This CDR3 is built from 14 residues. The germline V gene encodes CDR1 SGHTA and CDR2 FQGTGA. V was pared by 5 bases and J by 1 base, with 3 bases of the junction left unmatched. CDR3 DNA: TGTGCCAGCAGCCCACAGGGGGAGAACACTGAAGCTTTCTTT. Translation gives CASSPQGENTEAFF.

This clone has just a few counts. The rearrangement uses TRBV28 and TRBJ2-7, with D tentatively TRBD1 (5 bases). The CDR3 is 15 residues long. Germline V gives CDR1 MDHEN, CDR2 SYDVKM. Trimming stripped 7 bases from V and 2 bases from J, with 18 bases between. The CDR3 region has the DNA TGTGCCAGCATCCCTTTTCGGACATTGACCTACGAGCAGTACTTC. Its protein product is CASIPFRTLTYEQYF.

This chain links TRBV5-1 with TRBJ2-5, with D possibly matching TRBD1 (6 bases). V shed 8 bases and J shed 0 bases, with 11 bases lying between them. The CDR3 spans 13 residues. Germline loops: CDR1 SGHRS, CDR2 YFSETQ. The CDR3 coding sequence is TGCGCCAGTAAAGACAGGAACCAAGAGACCCAGTACTTC. Translated: CASKDRNQETQYF.

The genes are TRBV29-1 and TRBJ2-1; TRBD1 is a possible D gene (5 bases). Trimming removed 6 bases at V and 4 bases at J, with 13 bases between. The CDR3 is made up of 13 amino acids. Germline CDR1 and CDR2: SQVTM and ANQGSEA. The DNA for the CDR3 is TGCAGCGTCGTAGTAACAGGTTACAATGAGCAGTTCTTC. This translates into CSVVVTGYNEQFF.

The rearrangement links TRBV11-2 to TRBJ2-1; possibly TRBD1 for D (6 bases). Germline V gives CDR1 SGHAT, CDR2 FQNNGV. V lost 5 bases and J lost 8, with 16 bases in between. The length of the CDR3 is 14 residues. The CDR3 DNA is TGTGCCAGCAGCCCCAGGACAGCGCGTGATGAGCAGTTCTTC. It encodes CASSPRTARDEQFF.

This sequence joins TRBV9 and TRBJ2-1, with a tentative D call TRBD1 (6 bases). Trimming removed 2 bases from V and 7 bases from J, with 10 bases in between. The CDR3 is 13 amino acids. In germline, CDR1 is SGDLS, CDR2 YYNGEE. The CDR3 protein is CASSVVQGNEQFF. The CDR3 bases are TGTGCCAGCAGCGTCGTACAGGGAAATGAGCAGTTCTTC. Drawing the rest from reference TRBV9 and TRBJ2-1, the complete variable domain is DSGVTQTPKHLITATGQRVTLRCSPRSGDLSVYWYQQSLDQGLQFLIQYYNGEERAKGNILERFSAQQFPDLHSELNLSSLELGDSALYFCASSVVQGNEQFFGPGTRLTVL.

V is TRBV14 and J is TRBJ2-7; D is uncertain. The CDR3 is made up of 11 amino acids. Germline-derived CDR1 and CDR2 are SGHDN and FVKESK. V gave up 4 bases and J gave up 5 bases, with 6 bases separating them. CDR3 sequence: CASSRHDEQYF. DNA of the CDR3: TGTGCCAGCAGCCGCCATGACGAGCAGTACTTC. Full variable domain (remainder filled in from reference TRBV14 and TRBJ2-7): EAGVTQFPSHSVIEKGQTVTLRCDPISGHDNLYWYRRVMGKEIKFLLHFVKESKQDESGMPNNRFLAERTGGTYSTLKVQPAELEDSGVYFCASSRHDEQYFGPGTRLTVT.

The gene calls are TRBV5-4 and TRBJ2-7, with 8 bases matching TRBD1. The CDR3 sequence is 15 residues long. Germline loops: CDR1 SGHNT, CDR2 YYREEE (reference sequence). The V and J ends lost 3 bases and 2 bases, in that order; junction bases with no gene match: 7. The CDR3 is CASSSILDRAYEQYF. CDR3 coding DNA: TGTGCCAGCAGCTCTATATTGGACAGGGCCTACGAGCAGTACTTC.

This clone was recorded a few times. The chain joins TRBV2 to TRBJ1-6, with a possible D match to TRBD1 (5 bases). V lost 6 bases to trimming and J lost 7 bases, with 16 bases between them. The germline V gene has CDR1 SNHLY and CDR2 FYNNEI. The CDR3 is made up of 15 amino acids. The CDR3 bases are TGTGCCAGCAGCCTCGAACGGGGCGCAAATTCACCCCTCCACTTT. This gives the protein CASSLERGANSPLHF. Complete variable domain (other parts from reference TRBV2 and TRBJ1-6): EPEVTQTPSHQVTQMGQEVILRCVPISNHLYFYWYRQILGQKVEFLVSFYNNEISEKSEIFDDQFSVERPDGSNFTLKIRSTKLEDSAMYFCASSLERGANSPLHFGNGTRLTVT.